This TCR beta chain stems from a study of beta chain features in type 1 diabetes (dated by TCRdb to 2017 to 2018). Background on the whole study: Patients and healthy donors did not differ in mean age, gender distribution, total cell number or subset yield. The study compared TCRB repertoires of sorted circulating CD4+ T cell subsets between recently diagnosed type 1 diabetes patients and matched healthy donors. A total of 107,917,701 sorted cells were examined across all samples, and RNA yield correlated strongly with the number of cells per subset. Whereas all 30 or so donors provided naive and central memory subsets, regulatory and stem cell-like memory subsets were isolated from just 8 patients and roughly eight healthy donors. Overall results and qualifications from the work: Patients with type 1 diabetes made fewer insertions and deleted more nucleotides at VDJ recombination sites, implying thymic rearrangement abnormalities. Because small numbers of individuals were included in the HLA sub-analyses, any influence of HLA type on TCRB rearrangement was left unresolved. Naive, central memory and regulatory TCRB repertoires appeared more similar among patients than among healthy donors. Shorter templates might be favored by PCR, yet because patient and control samples were amplified and corrected together, any such skew would affect both groups equally. A moderate but significant shortening of TCRB CDR3 length was observed in type 1 diabetes patients in all four CD4+ subsets. Because cDNA was sequenced instead of genomic DNA, activated cells with high expression could be over-represented, although the groups did not differ in activation or CD3 levels.

This clone was counted only a few times. Its antigen is not yet known. No much larger clone exists at a distance of one base, and base qualities are not known. Other DNA sequences from this sample encode an identical CDR3 as well. A single peripheral blood draw of approximately 0.11 L on average was collected from each donor into heparinised tubes. A BD FACSAria II and a panel including CD45RO, CCR7, CD25, CD127, CD95 and CD27 were used to sort naive, central memory, regulatory and stem cell-like memory CD4+ T cells. A purity above 95% was achieved for all sorted populations. PBMCs were separated immediately by Lymphoprep density gradient centrifugation and were stained directly, without being cultured. Samples were stained and sorted in pairs, with one healthy donor and one patient per experiment, so that batch effects were minimized. The High Capacity cDNA Reverse Transcription Kit was used to reverse transcribe all of the isolated RNA, meaning that expressed TCRB transcripts were what got sequenced. Naive, central memory and regulatory T cell samples underwent deep immunoSEQ sequencing, averaging about 3.57 million total reads per sample. Sorted cells were lysed in RLT buffer, and RNA was extracted using DNase-treated RNeasy Micro or Mini kits according to cell number. Each cell subset was processed separately to prevent cross-contamination, with patient and healthy donor samples processed together. The immunoSEQ multiplex PCR was used to amplify TCRB sequences from cDNA, yielding 87-bp fragments that span the CDR3 region. Amplicons were sequenced on the Illumina HiSeq platform. On the authors' methods: Synthetic template baselines were used to correct PCR bias computationally, reads within Hamming distance 2 were collapsed together, and singletons that could not be merged were discarded. Reads were aligned against IMGT to assign V, D and J genes, CDR3 length and insertions or deletions at six rearrangement sites. Within each subset, clonotype counts were normalized to the number of sorted cells before true diversity and Gini coefficients were calculated with the tcR R package. Repertoire sharing was quantified using the overlap coefficient calculated on TCRB nucleotide sequences. As a proxy for the pre-selection repertoire, out-of-frame TCRB sequences from naive cells were analyzed. TCRdb re-hosts the immuneACCESS table, in-frame sequences only. Its copies lack some clones; in the studies checked, an unresolved V gene accounts for under half of them, and the cause for the rest is not known. Clonal size and the V and J genes are those of that table, whereas D and trimming came from the DNA. Present in this sample are 280,000 or so clones, about 15% of which were seen just once. The top ten clonotypes cover roughly 0.015% of the sample.

The germline V end is reduced by 4 bases and the J end by 4 bases; junction bases left unmatched: 2. CDR1 and CDR2 are read off the germline V gene as SGHDT and YYEEEE. The CDR3 holds 13 amino acids from the cysteine to the phenylalanine. Of the read, only the CDR3 DNA is kept; its 39 bases are in frame from base 1. The V and J genes are TRBV5-6 and TRBJ1-5; TRBD1 agrees with 7 junctional bases. The TCR originated in a man between 18 and 29 years old with type 1 diabetes. Sequencing was done on a sample of naive CD4+ T cells from blood. This specimen's cell subset or site label, interpreted: true naive CD4+ T cells. The CDR3 is CASSPGGNQPQHF. Here is the DNA: TGTGCCAGCAGCCCAGGGGGGAATCAGCCCCAGCATTTT.